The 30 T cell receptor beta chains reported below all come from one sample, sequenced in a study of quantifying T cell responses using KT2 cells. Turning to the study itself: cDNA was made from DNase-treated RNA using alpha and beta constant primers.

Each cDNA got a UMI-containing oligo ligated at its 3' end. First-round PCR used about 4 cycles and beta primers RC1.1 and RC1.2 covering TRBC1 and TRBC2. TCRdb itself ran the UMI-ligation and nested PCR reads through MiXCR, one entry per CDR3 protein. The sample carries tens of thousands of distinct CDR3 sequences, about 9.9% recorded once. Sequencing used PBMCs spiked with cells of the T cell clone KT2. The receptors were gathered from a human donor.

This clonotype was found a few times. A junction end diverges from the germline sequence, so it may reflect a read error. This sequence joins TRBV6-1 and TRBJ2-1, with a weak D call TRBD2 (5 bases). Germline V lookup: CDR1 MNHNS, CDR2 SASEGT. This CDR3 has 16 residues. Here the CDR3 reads CASREDYTSSYNEQFF. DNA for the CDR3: TGTGCCAGCAGAGAAGACTATACCAGCTCCTACAATGAGCAGTTCTTC.

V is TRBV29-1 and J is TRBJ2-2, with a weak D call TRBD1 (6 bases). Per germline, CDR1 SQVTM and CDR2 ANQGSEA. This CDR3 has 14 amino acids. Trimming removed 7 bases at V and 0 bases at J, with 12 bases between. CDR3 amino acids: CSALQGSNTGELFF. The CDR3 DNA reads TGCAGCGCCCTACAGGGCTCGAACACCGGGGAGCTGTTTTTT.

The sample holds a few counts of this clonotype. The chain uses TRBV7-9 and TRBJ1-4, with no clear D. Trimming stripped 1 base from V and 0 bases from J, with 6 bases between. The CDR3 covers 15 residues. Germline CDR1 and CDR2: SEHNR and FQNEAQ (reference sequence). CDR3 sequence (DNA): TGTGCCAGCAGCTTAGGAACTTCAACTAATGAAAAACTGTTTTTT. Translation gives CASSLGTSTNEKLFF.

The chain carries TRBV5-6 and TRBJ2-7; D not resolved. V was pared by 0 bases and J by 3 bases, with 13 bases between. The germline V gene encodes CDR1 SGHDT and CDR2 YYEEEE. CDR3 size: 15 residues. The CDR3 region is CASSLGLGGDYEQYF. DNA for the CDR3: TGTGCCAGCAGCTTGGGGTTGGGTGGGGACTACGAGCAGTACTTC.

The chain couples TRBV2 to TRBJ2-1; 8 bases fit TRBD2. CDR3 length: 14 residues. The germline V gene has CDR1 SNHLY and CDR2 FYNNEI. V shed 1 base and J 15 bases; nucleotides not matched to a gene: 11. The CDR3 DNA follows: TGTGCCAGCAGTGAAGGGTCGGGGGGGCTTAATCGGTTCTTC. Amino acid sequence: CASSEGSGGLNRFF.

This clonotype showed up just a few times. CDR3 loop: CASSFRTGQGIRQPQHF. CDR3 bases: TGTGCCAGCAGTTTCCGTACGGGACAGGGTATCCGTCAGCCCCAGCATTTT. The genes are TRBV28 and TRBJ1-5, with TRBD1 matching over 9 bases. CDR3 size: 17 residues. V was pared by 3 bases and J by 6 bases, with 12 bases of the junction left unmatched. Germline CDR1 reads MDHEN; CDR2 reads SYDVKM. Using reference TRBV28 and TRBJ1-5 for the parts outside the CDR3, the full variable domain is DVKVTQSSRYLVKRTGEKVFLECVQDMDHENMFWYRQDPGLGLRLIYFSYDVKMKEKGDIPEGYSVSREKKERFSLILESASTNQTSMYLCASSFRTGQGIRQPQHFGDGTRLSIL.

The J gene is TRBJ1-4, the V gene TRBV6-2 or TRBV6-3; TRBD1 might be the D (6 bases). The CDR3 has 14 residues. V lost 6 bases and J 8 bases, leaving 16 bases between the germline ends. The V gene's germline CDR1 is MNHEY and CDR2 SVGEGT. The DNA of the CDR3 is TGTGCCAGCAGGCGGGGGGCCCGTGAAGAAAAACTGTTTTTT. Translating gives CASRRGAREEKLFF.

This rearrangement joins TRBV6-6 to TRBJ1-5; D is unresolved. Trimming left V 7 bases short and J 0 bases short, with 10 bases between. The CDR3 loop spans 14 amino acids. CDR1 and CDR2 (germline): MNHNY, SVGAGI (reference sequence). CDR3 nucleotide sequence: TGTGCCAGCACGACGGGATATAGCAATCAGCCCCAGCATTTT. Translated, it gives CASTTGYSNQPQHF.

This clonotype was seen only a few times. The CDR3 reads CASSSSTGRGSYNEQFF. The CDR3 region has the DNA TGTGCCAGCAGTTCCTCGACAGGAAGGGGATCCTACAATGAGCAGTTCTTC. The rearrangement links TRBV28 to TRBJ2-1, with D tentatively TRBD1 (6 bases). V shed 4 bases and J shed 1 base, with 17 bases lying between them. CDR1 is MDHEN, CDR2 SYDVKM, per germline. This CDR3 is 17 amino acids long.

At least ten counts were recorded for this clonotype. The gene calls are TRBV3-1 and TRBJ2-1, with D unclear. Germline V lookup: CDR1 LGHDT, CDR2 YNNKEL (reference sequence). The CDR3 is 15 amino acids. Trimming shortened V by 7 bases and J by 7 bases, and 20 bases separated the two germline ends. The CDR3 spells CASKGSLGLGNEQFF. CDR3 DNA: TGTGCCAGCAAAGGCAGTCTGGGATTAGGAAATGAGCAGTTCTTC.

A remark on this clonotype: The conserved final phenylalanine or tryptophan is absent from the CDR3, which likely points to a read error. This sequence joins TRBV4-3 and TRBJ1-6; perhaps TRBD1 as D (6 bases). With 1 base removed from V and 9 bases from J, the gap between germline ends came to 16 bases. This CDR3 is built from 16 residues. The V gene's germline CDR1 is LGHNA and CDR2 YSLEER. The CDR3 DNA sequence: TGCGCCAGCAGCCAAGGCTTGGAGGGAGGGGGTTCACCCCTCCACGTT. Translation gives CASSQGLEGGGSPLHV.

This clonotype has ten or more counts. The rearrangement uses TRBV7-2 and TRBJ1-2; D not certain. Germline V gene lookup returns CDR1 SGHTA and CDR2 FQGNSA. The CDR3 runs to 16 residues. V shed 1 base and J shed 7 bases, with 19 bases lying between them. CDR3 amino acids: CASSLEVGHWASGYTF. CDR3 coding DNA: TGTGCCAGCAGCTTAGAAGTCGGTCACTGGGCCTCTGGCTACACCTTC.

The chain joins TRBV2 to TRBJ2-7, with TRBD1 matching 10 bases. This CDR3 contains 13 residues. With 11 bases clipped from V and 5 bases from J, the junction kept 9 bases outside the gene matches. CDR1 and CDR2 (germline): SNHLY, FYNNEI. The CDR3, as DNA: TGTGCCTCGGTCGGACAGGGGGTCCACGAGCAGTACTTC. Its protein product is CASVGQGVHEQYF. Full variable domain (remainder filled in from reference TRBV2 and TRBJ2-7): EPEVTQTPSHQVTQMGQEVILRCVPISNHLYFYWYRQILGQKVEFLVSFYNNEISEKSEIFDDQFSVERPDGSNFTLKIRSTKLEDSAMYFCASVGQGVHEQYFGPGTRLTVT.

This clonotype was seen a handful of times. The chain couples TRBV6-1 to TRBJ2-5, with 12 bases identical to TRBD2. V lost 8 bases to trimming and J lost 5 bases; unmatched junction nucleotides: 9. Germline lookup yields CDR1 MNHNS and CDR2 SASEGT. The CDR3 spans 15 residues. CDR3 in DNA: TGTGCCAGCGCCCAAGGGACTAGCGGGTCGGAGACCCAGTACTTC. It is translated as CASAQGTSGSETQYF.

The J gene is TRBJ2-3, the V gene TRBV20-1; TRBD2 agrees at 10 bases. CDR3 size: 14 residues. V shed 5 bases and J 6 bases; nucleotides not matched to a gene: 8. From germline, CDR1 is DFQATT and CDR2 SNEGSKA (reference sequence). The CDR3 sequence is CSAPSGGALDTQYF. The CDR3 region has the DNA TGCAGTGCTCCCAGCGGGGGGGCCCTTGATACGCAGTATTTT.

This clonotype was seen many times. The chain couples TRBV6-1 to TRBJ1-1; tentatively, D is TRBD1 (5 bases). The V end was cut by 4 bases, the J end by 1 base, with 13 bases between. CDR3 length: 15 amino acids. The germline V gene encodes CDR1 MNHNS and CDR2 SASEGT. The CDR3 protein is CASSAYHTGNTEAFF. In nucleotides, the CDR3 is TGTGCCAGCAGTGCCTACCACACAGGGAACACTGAAGCTTTCTTT.

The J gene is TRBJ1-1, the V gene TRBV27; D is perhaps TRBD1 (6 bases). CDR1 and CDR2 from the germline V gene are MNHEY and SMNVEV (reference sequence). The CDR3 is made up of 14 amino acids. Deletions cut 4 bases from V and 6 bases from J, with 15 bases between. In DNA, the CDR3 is TGTGCCAGCAGTTGGCGGGCAGGGGATTCTGAAGCTTTCTTT. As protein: CASSWRAGDSEAFF.

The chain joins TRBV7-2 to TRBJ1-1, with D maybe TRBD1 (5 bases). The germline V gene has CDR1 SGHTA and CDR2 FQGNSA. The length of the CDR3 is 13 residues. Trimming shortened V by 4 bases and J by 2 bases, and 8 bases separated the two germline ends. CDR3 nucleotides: TGTGCCAGCAGCTCCGGGGCAAACACTGAAGCTTTCTTT. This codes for CASSSGANTEAFF.

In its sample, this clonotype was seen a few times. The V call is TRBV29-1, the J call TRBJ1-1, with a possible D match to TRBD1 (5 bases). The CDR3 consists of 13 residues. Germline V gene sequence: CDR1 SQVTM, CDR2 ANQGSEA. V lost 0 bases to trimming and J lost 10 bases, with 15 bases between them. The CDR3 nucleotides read TGCAGCGTTGAAGATCCAACAGCGAGGGGAGCTTTCTTT. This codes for CSVEDPTARGAFF.

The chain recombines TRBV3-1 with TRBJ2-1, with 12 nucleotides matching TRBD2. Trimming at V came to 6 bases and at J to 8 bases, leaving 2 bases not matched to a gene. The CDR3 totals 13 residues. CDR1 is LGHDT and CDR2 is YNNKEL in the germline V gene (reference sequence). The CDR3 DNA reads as TGTGCCAGCAGGGGACTAGCGGGTCATGAGCAGTTCTTC. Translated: CASRGLAGHEQFF.

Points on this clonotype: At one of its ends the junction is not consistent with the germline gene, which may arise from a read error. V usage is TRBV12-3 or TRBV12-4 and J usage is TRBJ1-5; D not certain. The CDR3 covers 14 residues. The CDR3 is CDSSSDRSNQPQHF. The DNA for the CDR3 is TGTGACAGCAGCTCCGACCGTAGCAATCAGCCCCAGCATTTT.

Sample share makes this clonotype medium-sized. CDR3 DNA: TGTGCCAGCAGTGACGGAGGACACACAGATACGCAGTATTTT. The encoded protein is CASSDGGHTDTQYF. The J gene is TRBJ2-3, the V gene TRBV6-4; D tentatively reads TRBD1 or TRBD2 (5 bases each). The germline V and J ends were trimmed by 2 bases and 2 bases, with 8 bases remaining between them. The CDR3 contains 14 residues. The germline V gene has CDR1 MRHNA and CDR2 SNTAGT.

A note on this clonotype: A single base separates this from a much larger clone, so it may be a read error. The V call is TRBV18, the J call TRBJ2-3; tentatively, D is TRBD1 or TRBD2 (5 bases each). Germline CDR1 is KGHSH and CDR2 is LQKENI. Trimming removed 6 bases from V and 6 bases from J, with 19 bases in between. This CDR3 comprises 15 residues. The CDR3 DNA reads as TGTGCCAGCTCTCCTCCCGGGACCAACCGGGATACGCAGTATTTT. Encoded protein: CASSPPGTNRDTQYF.

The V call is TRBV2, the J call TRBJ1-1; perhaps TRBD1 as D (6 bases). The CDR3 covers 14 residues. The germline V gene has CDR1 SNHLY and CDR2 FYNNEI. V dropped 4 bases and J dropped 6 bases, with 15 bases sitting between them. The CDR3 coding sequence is TGTGCCAGCAGTGGGCTACGGGGGCTGGCTGAAGCTTTCTTT. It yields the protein CASSGLRGLAEAFF. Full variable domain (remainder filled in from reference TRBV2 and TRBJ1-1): EPEVTQTPSHQVTQMGQEVILRCVPISNHLYFYWYRQILGQKVEFLVSFYNNEISEKSEIFDDQFSVERPDGSNFTLKIRSTKLEDSAMYFCASSGLRGLAEAFFGQGTRLTVV.

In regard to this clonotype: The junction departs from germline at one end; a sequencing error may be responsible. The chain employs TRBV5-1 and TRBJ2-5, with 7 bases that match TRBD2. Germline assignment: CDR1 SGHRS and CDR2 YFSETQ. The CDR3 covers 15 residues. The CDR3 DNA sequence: TGCGCCAGCAGCTTGATTCCGGGGGGAAGGGAGACCCAGCACTTC. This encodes CASSLIPGGRETQHF.

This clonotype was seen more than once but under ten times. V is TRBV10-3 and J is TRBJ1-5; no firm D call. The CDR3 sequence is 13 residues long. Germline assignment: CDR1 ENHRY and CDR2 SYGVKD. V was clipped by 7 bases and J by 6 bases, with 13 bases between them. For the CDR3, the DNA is TGTGCCATCATAGTGGAAGGAGCTCAGCCCCAGCATTTT. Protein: CAIIVEGAQPQHF.

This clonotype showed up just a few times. The CDR3 DNA reads as TGTGCCAGCAGCCAAGAGGTTAGTCCCGGCTACTCCTACGAGCAGTACTTC. As protein: CASSQEVSPGYSYEQYF. The chain carries TRBV14 and TRBJ2-7, with unresolved D. Germline V gives CDR1 SGHDN, CDR2 FVKESK. The CDR3 has 17 amino acids. V was pared by 0 bases and J by 0 bases, with 15 bases between.

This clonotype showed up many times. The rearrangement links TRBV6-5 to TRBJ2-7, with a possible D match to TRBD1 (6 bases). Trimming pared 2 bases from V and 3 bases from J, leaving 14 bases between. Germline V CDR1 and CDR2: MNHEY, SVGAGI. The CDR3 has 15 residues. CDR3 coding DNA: TGTGCCAGCAGTTACGGGCCTACAGGGAACTACGAGCAGTACTTC. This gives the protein CASSYGPTGNYEQYF.

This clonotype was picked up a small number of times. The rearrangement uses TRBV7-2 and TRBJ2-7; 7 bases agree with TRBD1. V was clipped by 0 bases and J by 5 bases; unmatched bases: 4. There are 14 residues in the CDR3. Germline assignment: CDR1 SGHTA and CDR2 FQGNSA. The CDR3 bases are TGTGCCAGCAGCTTAGCCAGGGGGTCGAACGAGCAGTACTTC. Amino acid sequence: CASSLARGSNEQYF.

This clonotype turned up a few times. The CDR3: CASSVSPGLAGGPDTQYF. The CDR3 DNA reads TGTGCCAGCAGCGTTTCCCCCGGCTTAGCGGGAGGGCCAGATACGCAGTATTTT. This sequence joins TRBV9 and TRBJ2-3, with TRBD2 identical over 11 bases. V was clipped by 2 bases and J by 4 bases; unmatched bases: 12. Germline values: CDR1 SGDLS, CDR2 YYNGEE. The CDR3 runs to 18 residues.